The 5 T cell receptor beta chains reported below all come from one sample, sequenced in a study of beta chain features in type 1 diabetes. The study reverse transcribed the entire isolated RNA, so it sequenced expressed TCRB transcripts. Only in-frame clones appear in the TCRdb table, and some are missing; sequencing was by immunoSEQ multiplex PCR. The table has some 150,000 clones, roughly 9.3% seen once. Sequences were obtained from central memory CD4+ T cells from blood. Every receptor here comes from a woman aged 40 to 50 in good health.

The CDR3 DNA reads as TGCAGCGCCAGACAGGGAAGAGAGCAGTACTTC. Translated, it gives CSARQGREQYF. The genes are TRBV29-1 and TRBJ2-7, with 7 bases lining up with TRBD1. Germline V gene data show CDR1 as SQVTM and CDR2 as ANQGSEA. The J segment lost 7 bases and the V segment lost 7 bases, leaving 7 bases of the junction unmatched. CDR3 size: 11 residues.

This clone was picked up a small number of times. The rearrangement links TRBV19 to TRBJ1-1; D is unresolved. With 8 bases removed from V and 7 bases from J, the gap between germline ends came to 11 bases. CDR1 is LNHDA and CDR2 is SQIVND in the germline V gene (reference sequence). This CDR3 spans 11 amino acids. CDR3: CASQLLHEAFF. DNA for the CDR3: TGTGCCAGTCAACTCCTTCATGAAGCTTTCTTT.

This clone was counted ten times or more. The chain is built from TRBV29-1 and TRBJ2-7; D possibly corresponds to TRBD1 (5 bases). The length of the CDR3 is 12 residues. V lost 7 bases to trimming and J lost 6 bases, with 16 bases between them. Germline assignment: CDR1 SQVTM and CDR2 ANQGSEA. The chain's CDR3 is CSAGDSTLEQYF. The CDR3, as DNA: TGCAGCGCAGGAGACAGCACCCTCGAGCAGTACTTC.

The rearrangement links TRBV10-3 to TRBJ2-5; D is perhaps TRBD2 (5 bases). CDR1 and CDR2 from the germline V gene are ENHRY and SYGVKD. V was cut by 0 bases and J by 4 bases, with 12 bases left in between. This CDR3 spans 15 amino acids. CDR3 in amino acids: CAISESNSRGETQYF. CDR3 sequence (DNA): TGTGCCATCAGTGAGTCGAACAGCCGGGGAGAGACCCAGTACTTC.

This clone was counted only a few times. The chain combines TRBV7-8 with TRBJ2-1, with TRBD2 matching 16 bases. Germline CDR1 is SGHVS and CDR2 is FQNEAQ. V lost 5 bases, J lost 0 bases, and 7 bases stayed unmatched. This CDR3 region has 19 residues. CDR3 DNA sequence: TGTGCCAGCAGCAGACCCGGGACTAGCGGGGGGGTCTCCTACAATGAGCAGTTCTTC. This codes for CASSRPGTSGGVSYNEQFF.